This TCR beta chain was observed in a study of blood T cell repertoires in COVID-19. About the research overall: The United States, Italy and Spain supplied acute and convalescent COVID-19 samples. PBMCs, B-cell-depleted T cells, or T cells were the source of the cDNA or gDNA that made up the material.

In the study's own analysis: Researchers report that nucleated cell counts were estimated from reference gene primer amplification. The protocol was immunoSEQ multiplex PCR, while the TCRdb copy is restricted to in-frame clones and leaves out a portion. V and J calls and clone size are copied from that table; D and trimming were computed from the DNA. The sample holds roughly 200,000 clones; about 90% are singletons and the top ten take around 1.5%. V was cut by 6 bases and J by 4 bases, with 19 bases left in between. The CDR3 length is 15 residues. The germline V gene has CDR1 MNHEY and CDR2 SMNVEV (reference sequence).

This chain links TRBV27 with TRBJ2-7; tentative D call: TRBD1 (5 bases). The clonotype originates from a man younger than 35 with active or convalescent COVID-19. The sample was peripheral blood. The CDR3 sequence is CASRSLGQLDYEQYF. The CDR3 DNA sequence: TGTGCCAGCAGAAGTTTGGGGCAACTGGATTACGAGCAGTACTTC.